This paragraph covers one T cell receptor (beta chain) sequence. Its recognized antigen is unknown. Base qualities are missing; no much larger clone stands one base away. These data belong to a study of CD8+ T cells in alopecia areata (dated by TCRdb to the late 2010s). Some background on the complete study: Treated patients were enrolled in an open-label pilot trial of oral tofacitinib at 5 to 10 mg twice daily for moderate-to-severe alopecia areata. Patients stayed on tofacitinib for 6 to 18 months and then had 6 months of follow-up off drug so that delayed response and recurrence could be assessed. The SALT score, which quantifies the percentage of affected scalp surface area, was used to measure disease severity in treated patients. In both human patients and the C3H/HeJ mouse model, the study applied high-throughput TCRbeta sequencing to look at T cell clonal expansion in alopecia areata. On the human side, TCRbeta sequencing was run on scalp tissue and on sorted CD4+ and CD8+ peripheral blood T cells from healthy controls and from alopecia areata patients with either patchy or totalis/universalis disease. Patients on tofacitinib were biopsied at baseline and after 4 and 24 weeks of treatment, and several of the patients also had a later scalp biopsy. Clonality in the scalp was compared among normal scalp (n=4), patchy alopecia areata scalp (n=8), and alopecia totalis/universalis scalp (n=8). The RNA source kit depended on sample type: the PAXgene miRNA kit for fixed scalp, the miRNeasy kit for PBMCs, and the RNeasy kit for mouse skin. immunoSEQ multiplex PCR using 35 Vbeta forward primers and 13 Jbeta reverse primers was used to amplify TCRbeta CDR3 regions. The study at large found these results: Resident alphabeta T cells in normal human skin are also sequenced, complicating scalp TCR repertoire analysis, unlike mouse skin dominated by gammadelta T cells. Higher clonality and more expanded CD8+ clones were observed in lesional scalp than in normal scalp, particularly in alopecia totalis/universalis, a finding suggestive of antigenic drive. Tofacitinib significantly decreased scalp clonality and the number of expanded CD8+ clones among the top 100 scalp clones. Shared TCR sequences between patients were less evident than in mice, which may be partly attributable to HLA diversity in the patient population. Because the treated cohort was small and included a single nonresponder, larger studies are needed to assess links between baseline CD8+ expansion and response. During tofacitinib treatment, many expanded lesional clones remained in scalp and blood, and this persistence may partly explain relapse after treatment is stopped.

What this sample's time point label stands for: less than 30 weeks on oral tofacitinib. This specimen's treatment or condition label, interpreted: oral pan-JAK inhibitor, 5-10 mg twice daily. From alopecia areata patients, peripheral blood was collected along with lesional scalp punch biopsies. PBMCs were isolated by density centrifugation and stained for CD3, CD4 and CD8, and CD4+ and CD8+ T cells were sorted on a FACSAria. Libraries were made using the immunoSEQ multiplex PCR assay. To provide template for TCR sequencing, every sample had RNA extracted and reverse transcribed into cDNA. First-strand cDNA was synthesized using SuperScript III with a 2:1 mix of oligo-dT and random hexamers. A synthetic immune receptor repertoire was used to measure amplification bias, and any remaining bias was corrected computationally. The authors processed their data as follows. Raw reads were preprocessed for error removal, and CDR3 was defined according to IMGT conventions as running from the conserved cysteine to phenylalanine. To get clonality, Shannon entropy was normalized by log2 of the number of productive unique TCRs and the result was subtracted from 1. CD4 or CD8 identity of scalp clones was inferred by cross-referencing scalp TCRbeta sequences with sorted blood CD4 and CD8 repertoires. In its TCRdb copy, this immuneACCESS table keeps in-frame sequences only and misses some clones. Where compared with another copy, unresolved V genes explain less than half of these, and the others have no known cause. Clone size and V and J calls were adopted from that table, with D and trimming inferred from the DNA. A total of roughly 110,000 clones appear in this sample, less than 75% of them only once. The ten largest make up 9% to 15% of the sample.

Sequences were derived from CD8+ T cells sorted from blood, sampled at week 24, from a patient treated with tofacitinib. The sequence was obtained from a human donor with alopecia areata.

DNA sequence: TGTGCCAGTAGTAGGACTAGCGGAAACATTCAGTACTTC. Translation gives CASSRTSGNIQYF. In this chain, TRBV19 is recombined with TRBJ2-4, and 10 junctional nucleotides match TRBD2. Taken from the germline V gene (reference sequence), the CDR1 and CDR2 loops are LNHDA and SQIVND. Trimming leaves V shorter by 4 bases and J shorter by 6 bases, with the junction holding 0 bases beyond the gene matches. The CDR3 runs 13 residues from the cysteine to the phenylalanine. Just CDR3 DNA is preserved here, 39 bases in frame from base 1.